The 20 T cell receptor beta chains given below trace back to one sample, sequenced in a study of T-cell memory formation after mild COVID-19 (dated by TCRdb to about 2021). The library came from 5' RACE. Instrument on record: Illumina NovaSeq 6000. The public reads were reanalyzed by TCRdb: fastp trimming at Q25, MiXCR alignment, in-frame beta chains only. Each CDR3 protein gets just one entry, which takes the most common genes and DNA from the rows behind it. The sample contains roughly 310,000 distinct CDR3 sequences, around 15% of them found a single time. The ten largest clones take up about 20% of the sample. Sequenced material: PBMCs or a T cell subset sorted from them (not recorded which). These TCRs come from a man in his late teens or twenties who had mild COVID-19 (a few samples of this study predate the infection). The sample titles of this study are shuffled in the database, so cell type and time point are left out; the donor was told from shared clones.

The sample holds a few counts of this clonotype. The rearrangement links TRBV24-1 to TRBJ2-3, with D unclear. The CDR3 is 15 amino acids. V was shortened by 4 bases and J by 0 bases, with 10 bases between the two germline ends. Germline V gene sequence: CDR1 KGHDR, CDR2 SFDVKD. The CDR3 region is CATSETTDSTDTQYF. CDR3 bases: TGTGCCACCAGTGAGACGACGGATAGCACAGATACGCAGTATTTT.

This clonotype appeared many times. A read error may account for a junction end that differs from germline. The chain uses TRBV12-3 or TRBV12-4 and TRBJ2-3; D unclear. The CDR3 is 13 amino acids. The CDR3: CASSLDSTDTQYF. The DNA of the CDR3 is TGTGCCAGCAGCTTAGACAGCACAGATACGCAGTATTTT.

This clonotype was detected a few times. The chain combines TRBV29-1 with TRBJ1-1, with 7 bases identical to TRBD1. CDR3 length: 14 amino acids. The J segment lost 0 bases and the V segment lost 4 bases, leaving 5 bases of the junction unmatched. From germline, CDR1 is SQVTM and CDR2 ANQGSEA. The DNA of the CDR3 is TGCAGCGTTGGCAGGGACAGTATGAACACTGAAGCTTTCTTT. This gives the protein CSVGRDSMNTEAFF.

The chain has TRBV10-3 and TRBJ2-1, with 14 bases matching TRBD2. J gave up 7 bases and V 7 bases, and 6 bases lay outside the gene matches. This CDR3 has 15 residues. The germline gives CDR1 ENHRY, CDR2 SYGVKD. The CDR3 protein is CAIKLTSGGANEQFF. The DNA for the CDR3 is TGTGCCATCAAATTGACTAGCGGGGGGGCTAATGAGCAGTTCTTC.

This clonotype was observed a handful of times. The junction departs from the called germline gene at one end, perhaps through a read error. The J gene is TRBJ2-1, the V gene TRBV18; D unclear. Per the germline V gene, CDR1 is KGHSH and CDR2 is LQKENI. This CDR3 spans 8 amino acids. CDR3 nucleotide sequence: TGTGCCAGCTCACCAGTGCTCTTC. Its translation: CASSPVLF.

This clonotype came up a few times. The chain carries TRBV6-5 and TRBJ1-3, with D possibly being TRBD1 (5 bases). Germline lookup yields CDR1 MNHEY and CDR2 SVGAGI. This CDR3 is 15 amino acids long. V was trimmed by 2 bases and J by 2 bases, leaving 10 bases between them. CDR3 in amino acids: CASSYDSSPGNTIYF. The CDR3 DNA sequence: TGTGCCAGCAGTTACGACAGTTCACCTGGAAACACCATATATTTT.

Ten or more counts support this clonotype. This chain joins TRBV5-1 and TRBJ2-3, with TRBD1 matching over 11 bases. J lost 4 bases, V lost 0 bases, and 1 base had no gene match. The germline CDR1 and CDR2 sequences are SGHRS and YFSETQ. CDR3 size: 15 residues. CDR3 nucleotides: TGCGCCAGCAGCTTGGAGGGACAGGGGGCAGATACGCAGTATTTT. Amino acids: CASSLEGQGADTQYF.

This clonotype was detected only a few times. This sequence joins TRBV13 and TRBJ2-7; TRBD2 aligns across 9 bases. Per the germline V gene, CDR1 is PRHDT and CDR2 is FYEKMQ (reference sequence). V lost 5 bases and J lost 0; bases outside the gene matches: 8. The CDR3 has 16 residues. As DNA, the CDR3 is TGTGCCAGCAGCCTTCGTAGCGGGGGATACTCCTACGAGCAGTACTTC. Protein: CASSLRSGGYSYEQYF.

The rearrangement links TRBV18 to TRBJ2-7; 10 bases agree with TRBD2. Per the germline V gene, CDR1 is KGHSH and CDR2 is LQKENI. V shed 6 bases, J shed 2 bases, and the junction held 10 bases outside the gene matches. This CDR3 spans 16 amino acids. The CDR3 DNA reads TGTGCCAGCTCCAGAGGATTAGCGGGGGGTACCTACGAGCAGTACGTC. Translating it yields CASSRGLAGGTYEQYV.

This clonotype was seen more than once but under ten times. The chain links TRBV5-1 to TRBJ1-1; D perhaps matches TRBD1 (6 bases). The CDR3 is made up of 14 amino acids. V was clipped by 7 bases and J by 1 base, with 14 bases between them. In germline, CDR1 is SGHRS, CDR2 YFSETQ. In nucleotides, the CDR3 is TGCGCCAGCCATACCCAACAGGGGAACACTGAAGCTTTCTTT. Translation gives CASHTQQGNTEAFF.

This clonotype has just one count. V gene TRBV5-1 combines with J gene TRBJ2-1, with D possibly TRBD1 on 6 matching bases. The V end was cut by 3 bases, the J end by 9 bases, with 16 bases between. Germline V gene lookup returns CDR1 SGHRS and CDR2 YFSETQ. The CDR3 has 14 residues. The CDR3 nucleotides read TGCGCCAGCAGCTCAGGGGAGAGACTTGGTGAGCAGTTCTTC. Amino acids: CASSSGERLGEQFF.

This clonotype was recorded many times. V usage is TRBV6-5 and J usage is TRBJ2-7, with D possibly TRBD1 on 6 matching bases. The CDR3 length is 13 residues. With 6 bases removed from V and 6 bases from J, the gap between germline ends came to 15 bases. Looked up from germline, CDR1 is MNHEY and CDR2 is SVGAGI. The CDR3 DNA is TGTGCCAGCAGCCGGGACATCGGGCTCGAGCAGTACTTC. It encodes CASSRDIGLEQYF.

The chain couples TRBV24-1 to TRBJ2-1; no reliable D call. Germline V gene lookup returns CDR1 KGHDR and CDR2 SFDVKD. The V end lost 1 base, the J end lost 9 bases, and 9 bases lay between the germline ends. This CDR3 spans 13 amino acids. The CDR3 loop is CATSDLNRGEQFF. The DNA for the CDR3 is TGTGCCACCAGTGATTTAAACAGAGGTGAGCAGTTCTTC.

This chain connects TRBV27 to TRBJ2-4, with 7 nucleotides matching TRBD2. Trimming took 8 bases from V and 3 from J; bases not matched to a gene: 13. The CDR3 has 16 residues. Germline assignment: CDR1 MNHEY and CDR2 SMNVEV (reference sequence). This CDR3 reads CASPITPGGDKNIQYF. The CDR3 nucleotides are TGTGCCAGCCCTATAACCCCGGGGGGTGACAAAAACATTCAGTACTTC.

With regard to this clonotype: The germline gene is not matched at one end of the junction; a read error may be the cause. The chain couples TRBV6-2 or TRBV6-3 to TRBJ1-2; maybe TRBD1 (5 bases). The CDR3 has 13 amino acids. Per the germline V gene, CDR1 is MNHEY and CDR2 is SVGEGT. The CDR3 DNA reads as TGTGCCAGCAGATACTACAGGACGGAAGGCTACACCTTC. This translates into CASRYYRTEGYTF.

This clonotype was found many times. This chain connects TRBV19 to TRBJ1-3, with D perhaps TRBD1 (5 bases). Germline-derived CDR1 and CDR2 are LNHDA and SQIVND (reference sequence). The V and J ends lost 7 bases and 0 bases respectively, with 16 bases between them. The CDR3 extends over 16 amino acids. The CDR3 spells CASTTFNRNSGNTIYF. Here the CDR3 DNA reads TGTGCCAGTACTACCTTCAACAGGAACTCTGGAAACACCATATATTTT.

This clonotype was seen more than once but under ten times. The chain's CDR3 is CASSLRTSGGRNEQFF. CDR3 nucleotide sequence: TGTGCCAGCAGCCTACGGACTAGCGGGGGGAGGAATGAGCAGTTCTTC. This chain links TRBV21-1 with TRBJ2-1; the table's D call of TRBD2 was not tested on the DNA. TRBV21-1 is termed a pseudogene. CDR3 length: 16 residues.

The chain couples TRBV5-6 to TRBJ1-1, with D unresolved. The germline gives CDR1 SGHDT, CDR2 YYEEEE. The CDR3 has 15 residues. The V end was cut by 4 bases, the J end by 1 base, with 14 bases between. The CDR3 region is CASSGLSTANTEAFF. For the CDR3, the DNA is TGTGCCAGCAGCGGGCTTAGTACCGCGAACACTGAAGCTTTCTTT.

This clonotype was seen at least ten times. The chain is built from TRBV5-1 and TRBJ2-2; D may be TRBD1 (6 bases). V dropped 4 bases and J dropped 4 bases, with 14 bases sitting between them. The CDR3 loop spans 15 amino acids. Germline V gene lookup returns CDR1 SGHRS and CDR2 YFSETQ. The CDR3 here is CASSIPTGSTGELFF. DNA of the CDR3: TGCGCCAGCAGCATTCCAACAGGGTCCACCGGGGAGCTGTTTTTT. The full variable domain, rest sourced from reference TRBV5-1 and TRBJ2-2, is KAGVTQTPRYLIKTRGQQVTLSCSPISGHRSVSWYQQTPGQGLQFLFEYFSETQRNKGNFPGRFSGRQFSNSRSEMNVSTLELGDSALYLCASSIPTGSTGELFFGEGSRLTVL.

This clonotype was seen only a few times. This chain joins TRBV5-1 and TRBJ2-5; 12 positions match TRBD2. Trimming took 4 bases from V and 4 from J; bases not matched to a gene: 8. The germline V gene has CDR1 SGHRS and CDR2 YFSETQ. The CDR3 is 16 amino acids. The CDR3 loop is CASSPVGLAGGETQYF. The CDR3 bases are TGCGCCAGCAGCCCCGTGGGACTAGCGGGCGGAGAGACCCAGTACTTC.